This T cell receptor beta chain was recovered during a study of blood T cell repertoires in COVID-19. Germline CDR1 SGHTA, CDR2 FQGTGA. CDR3 size: 14 residues. Between the trimmed V and J ends, which lost 5 bases and 2 bases, there was a span of 12 bases. The assay was immunoSEQ multiplex PCR, and TCRdb's table has in-frame clones only and misses some. The sample contains roughly 130,000 clones, 80% to 90% of which appear only once. Sequencing was performed on PBMCs or T cells enriched from blood (not recorded which). The origin of this receptor is a woman aged 45-65 years with acute COVID-19. The chain uses TRBV7-3 and TRBJ1-1; D possibly corresponds to TRBD1 (6 bases). CDR3 sequence: CASSPRTDNTEAFF. As DNA, the CDR3 is TGTGCCAGCAGCCCCCGGACAGATAACACTGAAGCTTTCTTT.